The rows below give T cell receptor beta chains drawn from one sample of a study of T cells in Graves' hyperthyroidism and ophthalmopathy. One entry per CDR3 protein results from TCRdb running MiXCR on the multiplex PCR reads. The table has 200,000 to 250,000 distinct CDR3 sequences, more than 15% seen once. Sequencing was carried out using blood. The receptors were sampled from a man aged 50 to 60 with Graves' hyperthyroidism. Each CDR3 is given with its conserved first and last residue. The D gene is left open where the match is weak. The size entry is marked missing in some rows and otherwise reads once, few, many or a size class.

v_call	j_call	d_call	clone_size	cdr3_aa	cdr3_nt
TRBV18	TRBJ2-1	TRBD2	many	CASSALLAGAFNEQFF	TGTGCCAGCTCAGCACTACTAGCGGGAGCTTTCAATGAGCAGTTCTTC
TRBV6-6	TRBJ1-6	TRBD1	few	CASSYRDRTSYNSPLHF	TGTGCCAGCAGTTACCGGGACAGGACCTCCTATAATTCACCCCTCCACTTT
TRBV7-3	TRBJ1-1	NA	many	CASSLSHWNTEAFF	TGTGCCAGCAGCTTAAGTCACTGGAACACTGAAGCTTTCTTT
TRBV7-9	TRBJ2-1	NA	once	CASSSGVSNNEQFF	TGTGCCAGCAGCTCCGGAGTCTCCAACAATGAGCAGTTCTTC
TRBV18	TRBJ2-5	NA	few	CASSPPRGSPWGETQYF	TGTGCCAGCTCACCCCCGCGGGGCTCACCCTGGGGGGAGACCCAGTACTTC
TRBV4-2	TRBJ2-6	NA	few	CASSQESGGRDNVLTF	TGTGCCAGCAGCCAAGAATCGGGCGGCAGGGACAACGTCCTGACTTTC
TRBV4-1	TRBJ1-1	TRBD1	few	CASTEGPPGQGKAFF	TGCGCCAGCACCGAAGGGCCACCGGGACAGGGGAAAGCTTTCTTT
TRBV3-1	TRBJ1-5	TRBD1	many	CASSQGTGSSNQPQHF	TGTGCCAGCAGCCAAGGGACAGGAAGTAGCAATCAGCCCCAGCATTTT
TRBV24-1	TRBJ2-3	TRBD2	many	CATSGGGLAGVGDTQYF	TGTGCCACCAGTGGTGGAGGACTAGCGGGAGTAGGAGATACGCAGTATTTT
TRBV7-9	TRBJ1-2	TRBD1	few	CASSSLFDRAGYTF	TGTGCCAGCAGCTCCCTGTTTGACAGGGCGGGCTACACCTTC
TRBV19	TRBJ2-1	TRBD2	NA	CASLARASGLTSSYNEQFF	TGTGCCTCCCTCGCGAGGGCTAGCGGGCTTACGAGCTCCTACAATGAGCAGTTCTTC
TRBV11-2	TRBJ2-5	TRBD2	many	CASSLGMASGRGETQYF	TGTGCCAGCAGCTTGGGGATGGCTAGCGGGAGAGGAGAGACCCAGTACTTC
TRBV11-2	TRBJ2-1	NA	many	CASSLGLANNKQFF	TGTGCCAGCAGCTTGGGACTGGCCAACAATAAGCAGTTCTTC
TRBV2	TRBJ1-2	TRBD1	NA	CASSGQGLEGYTF	TGTGCCAGCAGTGGACAGGGGTTGGAGGGCTACACCTTC
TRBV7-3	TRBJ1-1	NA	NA	CASGVDTNTEAFF	TGTGCCAGCGGAGTAGACACGAACACTGAAGCTTTCTTT